One and the same sample provided the 17 T cell receptor beta chains below, sequenced in a study of blood T cell repertoires in COVID-19 (dated by TCRdb to the early 2020s). Library creation used the immunoSEQ multiplex PCR assay. TCRdb's version of the immuneACCESS table is confined to in-frame rearrangements and falls short of the full clone set. An unresolved V gene accounts for under half of the shortfall where checked; the remainder is of unknown origin. The sample records about 110,000 clones, less than 75% of which are singletons. About 1.8% of the sample is taken by the ten largest. Input material: peripheral blood. These TCRs come from a woman in her thirties or forties with acute or convalescent COVID-19.

The chain couples TRBV7-2 to TRBJ2-3; 11 positions match TRBD2. With V trimmed by 2 bases and J by 5 bases, 9 bases remained unmatched. The CDR3 has 17 residues. Per the germline V gene, CDR1 is SGHTA and CDR2 is FQGNSA. CDR3 amino acids: CASSLLFLAGGGDTQYF. CDR3 coding DNA: TGTGCCAGCAGCTTATTGTTCCTAGCGGGGGGCGGAGATACGCAGTATTTT.

The rearrangement uses TRBV10-3 and TRBJ2-4; tentative D call: TRBD1 (5 bases). V lost 10 bases and J 9 bases, leaving 16 bases between the germline ends. Germline V gene lookup returns CDR1 ENHRY and CDR2 SYGVKD. The CDR3 covers 12 residues. CDR3: CATDDQGGIQYF. The CDR3, as DNA: TGTGCCACCGACGACCAGGGTGGCATTCAGTACTTC.

The chain has TRBV6-5 and TRBJ2-5, with 7 nucleotides matching TRBD1. The CDR3 is 13 amino acids. Germline-derived CDR1 and CDR2 are MNHEY and SVGAGI. V lost 4 bases, J lost 5 bases, and 4 bases stayed unmatched. The CDR3 nucleotides read TGTGCCAGCAGTTCGACAGGGTATGAGACCCAGTACTTC. Translating gives CASSSTGYETQYF.

The rearrangement links TRBV5-1 to TRBJ2-7; 9 nucleotides agree with TRBD1. The trim removed 2 bases at V and 5 bases at J, leaving 5 bases unmatched. The CDR3 spans 14 residues. The germline gives CDR1 SGHRS, CDR2 YFSETQ. The CDR3 coding sequence is TGCGCCAGCAGCTTACAGGGGGCGCAGGACGAGCAGTACTTC. Translating gives CASSLQGAQDEQYF.

The J gene is TRBJ1-2, the V gene TRBV10-3; TRBD1 matches at 9 bases. The CDR3 extends over 15 amino acids. The J segment lost 0 bases and the V segment lost 6 bases, leaving 5 bases of the junction unmatched. Germline CDR1 and CDR2: ENHRY and SYGVKD. CDR3 coding DNA: TGTGCCATCAGCCCCGGGACAGGGTCTAACTATGGCTACACCTTC. Protein product: CAISPGTGSNYGYTF.

This clone was counted a few times. V gene TRBV20-1 combines with J gene TRBJ2-7, with a weak D call TRBD1 (6 bases). Germline assignment: CDR1 DFQATT and CDR2 SNEGSKA (reference sequence). The CDR3 loop spans 11 amino acids. V lost 5 bases to trimming and J lost 4 bases, with 9 bases between them. The CDR3 loop reads CSAEGEYEQYF. CDR3 bases: TGCAGTGCTGAGGGGGAATACGAGCAGTACTTC.

The chain has TRBV5-1 and TRBJ2-2, with TRBD2 identical over 8 bases. The CDR3 is 19 amino acids. J lost 4 bases, V lost 1 base, and 15 bases had no gene match. CDR1 is SGHRS, CDR2 YFSETQ, per germline. The CDR3 DNA is TGCGCCAGCAGCTTGAGGGTAGCGGGGACTACGCCGGTCACCGGGGAGCTGTTTTTT. Protein sequence: CASSLRVAGTTPVTGELFF.

This sequence joins TRBV27 and TRBJ2-1, with 9 nucleotides matching TRBD2. CDR3 length equals 15 residues. CDR1 and CDR2 from the germline V gene are MNHEY and SMNVEV (reference sequence). Unmatched junction bases numbered 10, after V lost 10 bases and J lost 3 bases. Here the CDR3 reads CATKKRGADYNEQFF. In nucleotides, the CDR3 is TGTGCCACCAAAAAGCGGGGGGCAGACTACAATGAGCAGTTCTTC.

This clone was seen only a few times. CDR3 loop: CASSPSRGGRDYTF. The CDR3 nucleotides read TGTGCCAGCAGCCCCAGTAGAGGGGGACGAGACTACACCTTC. The rearrangement uses TRBV7-2 and TRBJ1-2, with a tentative D call TRBD1 (6 bases). Trimming removed 5 bases from V and 10 bases from J, with 20 bases in between. The CDR3 covers 14 residues. In germline, CDR1 is SGHTA, CDR2 FQGNSA.

The chain employs TRBV2 and TRBJ1-2; 7 bases line up with TRBD1. Germline V gene sequence: CDR1 SNHLY, CDR2 FYNNEI. There are 17 residues in the CDR3. V lost 6 bases and J lost 4; bases outside the gene matches: 17. As DNA, the CDR3 is TGTGCCAGCAGACTGGACAGGACCTTTACCTTACGCTATGGCTACACCTTC. It codes for CASRLDRTFTLRYGYTF.

This clone was counted a single time. The V call is TRBV18, the J call TRBJ2-3; weak D call: TRBD1 (6 bases). Trimming cost V 4 bases and J 2 bases, with 10 bases left between them. The CDR3 spans 14 residues. The germline V gene encodes CDR1 KGHSH and CDR2 LQKENI. CDR3 coding DNA: TGTGCCAGCTCACACAGGGACCTCACAGATACGCAGTATTTT. It specifies CASSHRDLTDTQYF.

The CDR3 loop is CASSFRGRSTDTQYF. In DNA form, the CDR3 reads TGTGCCAGCAGCTTCAGGGGTCGCAGCACAGATACGCAGTATTTT. This chain joins TRBV7-9 and TRBJ2-3; tentative D call: TRBD1 (6 bases). The V gene lost 3 bases and the J gene lost 0 bases, with 10 bases spanning the gap. The CDR3 totals 15 residues. From germline, CDR1 is SEHNR and CDR2 FQNEAQ (reference sequence).

The J gene is TRBJ1-5, the V gene TRBV2; 7 nucleotides match TRBD1. V trimming: 10 bases; J trimming: 2 bases; junction bases outside the gene matches: 8. Germline V gene lookup returns CDR1 SNHLY and CDR2 FYNNEI. This CDR3 contains 14 residues. The CDR3 spells CATQTGSGNQPQHF. The CDR3, as DNA: TGTGCCACACAGACAGGGAGCGGCAATCAGCCCCAGCATTTT.

The rearrangement uses TRBV7-2 and TRBJ2-5; 13 positions match TRBD2. Per the germline V gene, CDR1 is SGHTA and CDR2 is FQGNSA. CDR3 length equals 15 residues. Germline trimming cut 3 bases from V and 2 bases from J; bases unmatched to any gene: 0. The DNA of the CDR3 is TGTGCCAGCAGCTTGGGACTAGCGGGACAAGAGACCCAGTACTTC. Translating gives CASSLGLAGQETQYF.

This sequence joins TRBV2 and TRBJ2-1, with 7 bases that match TRBD2. Germline V gene lookup returns CDR1 SNHLY and CDR2 FYNNEI. The CDR3 contains 15 residues. J lost 9 bases, V lost 7 bases, and 15 bases had no gene match. In DNA form, the CDR3 reads TGTGCCAGCATCCAGTTGGCGGGGGATGTAGGTGAGCAGTTCTTC. It encodes CASIQLAGDVGEQFF.

The J gene is TRBJ1-1, the V gene TRBV29-1, with D perhaps TRBD1 (5 bases). Trimming left V 3 bases short and J 0 bases short, with 8 bases between. Germline V gene sequence: CDR1 SQVTM, CDR2 ANQGSEA. The CDR3 length is 13 residues. The CDR3 here is CSVDWGVNTEAFF. The CDR3 nucleotides are TGCAGCGTTGACTGGGGGGTGAACACTGAAGCTTTCTTT.

This clone was picked up one time. This sequence joins TRBV30 and TRBJ1-1; D may be TRBD1 (5 bases). Germline-derived CDR1 and CDR2 are GTSNPN and SVGIG (reference sequence). The CDR3 loop spans 13 amino acids. V was clipped by 3 bases and J by 5 bases, with 13 bases between them. CDR3 region: CAWRNQGGTEAFF. The CDR3 bases are TGTGCCTGGAGAAATCAGGGAGGGACTGAAGCTTTCTTT.